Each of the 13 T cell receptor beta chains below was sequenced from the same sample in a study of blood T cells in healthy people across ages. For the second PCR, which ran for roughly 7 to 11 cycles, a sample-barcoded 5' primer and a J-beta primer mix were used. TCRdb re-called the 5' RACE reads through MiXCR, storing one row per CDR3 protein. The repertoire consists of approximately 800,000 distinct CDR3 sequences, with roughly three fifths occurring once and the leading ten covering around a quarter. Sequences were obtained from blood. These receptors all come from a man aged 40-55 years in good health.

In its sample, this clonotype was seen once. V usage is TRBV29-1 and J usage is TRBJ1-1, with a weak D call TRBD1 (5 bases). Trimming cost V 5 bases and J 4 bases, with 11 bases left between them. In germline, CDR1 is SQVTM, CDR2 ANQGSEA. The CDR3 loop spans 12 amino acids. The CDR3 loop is CSVLGEATEAFF. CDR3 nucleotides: TGCAGCGTTTTGGGGGAGGCCACTGAAGCTTTCTTT.

DNA of the CDR3: TGCAGTGCTAGTTCAGGATGGAATCAGCCCCAGCATTTT. Translation: CSASSGWNQPQHF. The chain employs TRBV20-1 and TRBJ1-5; unclear D gene. Germline CDR1 is DFQATT and CDR2 is SNEGSKA (reference sequence). The CDR3 has 13 residues. V lost 3 bases to trimming and J lost 4 bases, with 10 bases between them.

The CDR3 region has the DNA TGTGCCAGCAGCTCGGAAACTGGGACTCAGCGGTTCTTC. It yields the protein CASSSETGTQRFF. The chain links TRBV7-8 to TRBJ2-1; maybe TRBD2 (6 bases). This CDR3 spans 13 amino acids. Germline V gene data show CDR1 as SGHVS and CDR2 as FQNEAQ. Trimming cost V 4 bases and J 15 bases, with 19 bases left between them.

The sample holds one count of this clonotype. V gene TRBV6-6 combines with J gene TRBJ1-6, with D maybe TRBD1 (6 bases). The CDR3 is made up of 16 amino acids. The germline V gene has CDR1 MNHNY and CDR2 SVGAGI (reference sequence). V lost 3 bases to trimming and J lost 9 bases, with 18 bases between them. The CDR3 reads CASSYGGAGDGSPLHF. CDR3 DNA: TGTGCCAGCAGTTATGGGGGGGCAGGGGACGGTTCACCCCTCCACTTT.

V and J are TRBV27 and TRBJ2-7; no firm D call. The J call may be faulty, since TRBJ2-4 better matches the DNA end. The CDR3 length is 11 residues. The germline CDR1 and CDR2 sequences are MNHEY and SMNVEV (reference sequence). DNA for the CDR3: TGTGCCATACCGGGCCTCAACATTCAGTACTTC. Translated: CAIPGLNIQYF.

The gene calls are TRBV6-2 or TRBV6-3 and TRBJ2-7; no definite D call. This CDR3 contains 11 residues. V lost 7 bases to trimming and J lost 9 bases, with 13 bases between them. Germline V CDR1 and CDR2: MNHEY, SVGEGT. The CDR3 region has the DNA TGTGCCAGCACCTCACCAGCGAGGCAGTACTTC. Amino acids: CASTSPARQYF.

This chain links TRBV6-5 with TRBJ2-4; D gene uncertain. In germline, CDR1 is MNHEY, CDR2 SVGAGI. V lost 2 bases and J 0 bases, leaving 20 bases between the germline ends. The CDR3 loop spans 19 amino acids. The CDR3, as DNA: TGTGCCAGCAGTTACCGGCCCAACCATCAATCCCTAGCCAAAAACATTCAGTACTTC. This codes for CASSYRPNHQSLAKNIQYF.

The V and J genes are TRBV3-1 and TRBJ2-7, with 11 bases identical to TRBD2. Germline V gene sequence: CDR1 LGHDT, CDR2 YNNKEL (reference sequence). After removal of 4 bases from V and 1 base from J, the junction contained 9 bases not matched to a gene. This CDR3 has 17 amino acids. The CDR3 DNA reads TGTGCCAGCAGCCTAGGACTAGCGGGCTTGGAATCCTACGAGCAGTACTTC. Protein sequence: CASSLGLAGLESYEQYF.

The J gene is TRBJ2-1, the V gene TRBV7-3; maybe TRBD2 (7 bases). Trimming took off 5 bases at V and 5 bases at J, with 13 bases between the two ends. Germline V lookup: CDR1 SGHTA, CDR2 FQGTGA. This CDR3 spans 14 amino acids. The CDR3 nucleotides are TGTGCCAGCAGCCCCAGCGGGACAAACAATGAGCAGTTCTTC. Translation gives CASSPSGTNNEQFF. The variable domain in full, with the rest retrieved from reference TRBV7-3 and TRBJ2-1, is GAGVSQTPSNKVTEKGKYVELRCDPISGHTALYWYRQSLGQGPEFLIYFQGTGAADDSGLPNDRFFAVRPEGSVSTLKIQRTERGDSAVYLCASSPSGTNNEQFFGPGTRLTVL.

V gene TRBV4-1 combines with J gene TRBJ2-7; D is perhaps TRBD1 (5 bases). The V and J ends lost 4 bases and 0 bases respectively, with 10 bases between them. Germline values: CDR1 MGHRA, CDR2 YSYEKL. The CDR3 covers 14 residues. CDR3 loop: CASSPWGISYEQYF. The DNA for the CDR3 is TGCGCCAGCAGCCCATGGGGCATCTCCTACGAGCAGTACTTC.

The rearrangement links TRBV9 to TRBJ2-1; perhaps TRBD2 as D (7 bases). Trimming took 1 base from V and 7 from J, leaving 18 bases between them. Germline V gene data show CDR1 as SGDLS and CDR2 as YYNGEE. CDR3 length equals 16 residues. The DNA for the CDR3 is TGTGCCAGCAGCGTAACCTGGGGGCTAGCGGCTAATGAGCAGTTCTTC. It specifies CASSVTWGLAANEQFF.

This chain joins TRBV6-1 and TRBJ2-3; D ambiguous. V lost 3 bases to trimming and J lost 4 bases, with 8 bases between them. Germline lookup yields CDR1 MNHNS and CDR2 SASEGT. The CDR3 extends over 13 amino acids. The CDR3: CASSDRRPDTQYF. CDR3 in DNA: TGTGCCAGCAGTGATAGACGGCCAGATACGCAGTATTTT.

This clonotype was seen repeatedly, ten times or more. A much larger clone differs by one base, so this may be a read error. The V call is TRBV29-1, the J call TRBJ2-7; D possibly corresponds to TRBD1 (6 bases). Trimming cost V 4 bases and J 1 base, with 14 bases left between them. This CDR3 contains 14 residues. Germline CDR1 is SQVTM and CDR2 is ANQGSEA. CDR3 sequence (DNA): TGCAGCGTTGCTCCCAGAGACAGGTCCTACGAGCAGTACTTC. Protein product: CSVAPRDRSYEQYF.